The 18 T cell receptor beta chains below come from one sample, sequenced in a study of human T cells and chemical hapten exposure. Time point described: patch test 2, 6 weeks after DPC sensitization. Treatment indicated: therapeutic diphenylcyclopropenone sensitization with weekly scalp DPC. TCRdb analysed the RACE reads with MiXCR anew, one entry per CDR3 protein. This sample has 40,000 to 45,000 distinct CDR3 sequences, with 8.9% found just once. Sequences were derived from whole blood, sampled in connection with sensitization to the hapten diphenylcyclopropenone (DPC). Every receptor here comes from a woman aged 40 to 55 with alopecia areata. Some clones in this sample may be carry-over from other donors' samples.

The sample holds a few counts of this clonotype. The rearrangement links TRBV6-6 to TRBJ1-2, with 7 bases lining up with TRBD1. Trimming took 7 bases from V and 4 from J; bases not matched to a gene: 9. This CDR3 is built from 14 residues. Germline assignment: CDR1 MNHNY and CDR2 SVGAGI (reference sequence). The chain's CDR3 is CASTEGQTLYGYTF. The CDR3 region has the DNA TGTGCCAGCACCGAGGGACAGACTCTCTATGGCTACACCTTC.

This clonotype was seen at least ten times. The CDR3 is CASSPRGRFSTDTQYF. CDR3 nucleotide sequence: TGTGCCAGCAGCCCCCGAGGCCGGTTCTCCACAGATACGCAGTATTTT. This chain links TRBV11-2 with TRBJ2-3; D not resolved. The CDR3 extends over 16 amino acids. Trimming cost V 5 bases and J 2 bases, with 17 bases left between them. Germline CDR1 and CDR2: SGHAT and FQNNGV.

Only a few counts were recorded for this clonotype. The chain uses TRBV18 and TRBJ1-1; 8 positions agree with TRBD1. The CDR3 runs 13 residues. V lost 5 bases and J lost 8; bases outside the gene matches: 7. CDR1 is KGHSH and CDR2 is LQKENI in the germline V gene. This CDR3 reads CASSKGQAGEAFF. Here the CDR3 DNA reads TGTGCCAGCTCAAAGGGACAGGCTGGCGAAGCTTTCTTT.

This clonotype was counted ten times or more. V usage is TRBV12-3 or TRBV12-4 and J usage is TRBJ1-6; 8 bases match TRBD1. Losses at the gene ends were 2 bases for V and 7 bases for J; bases not matched to a gene: 13. The length of the CDR3 is 18 residues. The CDR3 loop reads CASSLRFGRGLKNSPLHF. The CDR3 nucleotides are TGTGCCAGCAGTTTACGATTCGGCAGGGGGCTTAAAAATTCACCCCTCCACTTT.

In its sample, this clonotype was seen many times. The chain employs TRBV3-1 and TRBJ1-1; D not resolved. The CDR3 extends over 14 amino acids. Germline CDR1 LGHDT, CDR2 YNNKEL (reference sequence). Trimming stripped 2 bases from V and 1 base from J, with 8 bases between. CDR3 residues: CASSQSSGNTEAFF. As DNA, the CDR3 is TGTGCCAGCAGCCAAAGCTCTGGGAACACTGAAGCTTTCTTT. The entire variable domain, with the rest obtained from reference TRBV3-1 and TRBJ1-1, is as follows: DTAVSQTPKYLVTQMGNDKSIKCEQNLGHDTMYWYKQDSKKFLKIMFSYNNKELIINETVPNRFSPKSPDKAHLNLHINSLELGDSAVYFCASSQSSGNTEAFFGQGTRLTVV.

This clonotype occurred a few times. The CDR3 sequence is CASSRLAGGYNEQFF. The CDR3 DNA sequence: TGTGCCAGCAGTAGACTAGCGGGGGGATACAATGAGCAGTTCTTC. The V gene is TRBV6-4, the J gene TRBJ2-1, with 13 bases fitting TRBD2. Per the germline V gene, CDR1 is MRHNA and CDR2 is SNTAGT. This CDR3 has 15 residues. V lost 5 bases to trimming and J lost 4 bases; unmatched junction nucleotides: 2.

This clonotype has a count of ten or more. This chain joins TRBV10-3 and TRBJ1-2; 8 bases fit TRBD1. In germline, CDR1 is ENHRY, CDR2 SYGVKD. V shed 4 bases and J 2 bases; nucleotides not matched to a gene: 9. The CDR3 length is 16 residues. In DNA form, the CDR3 reads TGTGCCATCAGTGCGACCGGGACAGGAGGAAACTATGGCTACACCTTC. The encoded protein is CAISATGTGGNYGYTF.

This clonotype was observed many times. The V call is TRBV7-2, the J call TRBJ2-3; TRBD2 is a possible D gene (6 bases). Germline-derived CDR1 and CDR2 are SGHTA and FQGNSA. The CDR3 contains 15 residues. V was clipped by 3 bases and J by 1 base, with 11 bases between them. CDR3 loop: CASSFGGAGTDTQYF. The CDR3 DNA follows: TGTGCCAGCAGCTTCGGAGGGGCCGGCACAGATACGCAGTATTTT.

The chain links TRBV12-3 or TRBV12-4 to TRBJ2-3, with D perhaps given as TRBD1 or TRBD2 (5 bases each). This CDR3 spans 14 amino acids. The V end lost 3 bases, the J end lost 2 bases, and 9 bases lay between the germline ends. CDR3 sequence reads: CASSLGTTTDTQYF. The CDR3, as DNA: TGTGCCAGCAGTTTGGGGACGACCACAGATACGCAGTATTTT.

This clonotype was recorded many times. The chain joins TRBV3-1 to TRBJ1-1, with D perhaps matching TRBD1 (5 bases). Germline V gene sequence: CDR1 LGHDT, CDR2 YNNKEL (reference sequence). CDR3 length: 14 residues. V lost 1 base and J lost 7, with 13 bases in between. DNA for the CDR3: TGTGCCAGCAGCCAAGGGGCCTCGACAGTTGAAGCTTTCTTT. Amino acids: CASSQGASTVEAFF.

Ten or more counts support this clonotype. The J gene is TRBJ1-4, the V gene TRBV7-9; D unclear. The length of the CDR3 is 14 residues. The germline CDR1 and CDR2 sequences are SEHNR and FQNEAQ (reference sequence). V was pared by 5 bases and J by 8 bases, with 15 bases between. In nucleotides, the CDR3 is TGTGCCAGCAGCCCATGGAGGGTGGGCGAAAAACTGTTTTTT. Its protein product is CASSPWRVGEKLFF.

This clonotype was recorded many times. The chain's CDR3 is CASSPPGTAKRGNEQFF. The CDR3 DNA is TGTGCCAGCTCACCCCCAGGGACAGCTAAAAGGGGCAATGAGCAGTTCTTC. The chain couples TRBV18 to TRBJ2-1; TRBD1 aligns across 7 bases. V lost 3 bases, J lost 6 bases, and 14 bases stayed unmatched. CDR1 is KGHSH, CDR2 LQKENI, per germline. This CDR3 region has 17 residues.

This clonotype was picked up many times. The V call is TRBV9, the J call TRBJ2-2; D might be TRBD1 or TRBD2, each matching 5 bases. Per germline, CDR1 SGDLS and CDR2 YYNGEE. The CDR3 covers 15 residues. V dropped 4 bases and J dropped 0 bases, with 10 bases sitting between them. Here the CDR3 reads CASSTQGANTGELFF. The CDR3 coding sequence is TGTGCCAGCAGCACCCAGGGAGCGAACACCGGGGAGCTGTTTTTT.

The sample holds many counts of this clonotype. The chain couples TRBV7-9 to TRBJ2-7; 7 nucleotides agree with TRBD2. There are 13 residues in the CDR3. Losses at the gene ends were 4 bases for V and 5 bases for J; bases not matched to a gene: 5. CDR1 SEHNR and CDR2 FQNEAQ come from the germline V gene (reference sequence). The CDR3 reads CASSSGGVNEQYF. The CDR3 DNA sequence: TGTGCCAGCAGCTCGGGAGGCGTAAACGAGCAGTACTTC.

This clonotype came up many times. The chain employs TRBV20-1 and TRBJ1-6; D gene ambiguous. The CDR3 loop spans 16 amino acids. V was trimmed by 2 bases and J by 0 bases, leaving 11 bases between them. Germline assignment: CDR1 DFQATT and CDR2 SNEGSKA (reference sequence). CDR3 loop: CSARTMDVSYNSPLHF. The CDR3 region has the DNA TGCAGTGCTAGAACCATGGACGTCTCCTATAATTCACCCCTCCACTTT.

Many counts were recorded for this clonotype. The chain employs TRBV7-2 and TRBJ2-1, with a possible D match to TRBD2 (6 bases). The CDR3 is 13 amino acids. Trimming shortened V by 1 base and J by 8 bases, and 9 bases separated the two germline ends. In germline, CDR1 is SGHTA, CDR2 FQGNSA. The CDR3 is CASSLGAGHEQFF. The DNA of the CDR3 is TGTGCCAGCAGCTTAGGGGCGGGGCATGAGCAGTTCTTC.

The V and J genes are TRBV20-1 and TRBJ2-5, with 7 bases that match TRBD1. This CDR3 is built from 15 residues. In germline, CDR1 is DFQATT, CDR2 SNEGSKA (reference sequence). J was trimmed by 5 bases and V by 0 bases; bases with no gene match: 9. The CDR3: CSAREGLGGAETQYF. The CDR3 DNA sequence: TGCAGTGCTAGAGAGGGATTAGGGGGCGCTGAGACCCAGTACTTC.

This clonotype was seen at least ten times. V usage is TRBV28 and J usage is TRBJ2-2; D may match TRBD1 or TRBD2 (6 bases each). V lost 3 bases and J lost 5, with 19 bases in between. Germline assignment: CDR1 MDHEN and CDR2 SYDVKM. CDR3 length: 17 residues. The CDR3 protein is CASSLDLGGLGTGELFF. The CDR3 DNA sequence: TGTGCCAGCAGTTTGGATTTAGGGGGGCTAGGAACCGGGGAGCTGTTTTTT.